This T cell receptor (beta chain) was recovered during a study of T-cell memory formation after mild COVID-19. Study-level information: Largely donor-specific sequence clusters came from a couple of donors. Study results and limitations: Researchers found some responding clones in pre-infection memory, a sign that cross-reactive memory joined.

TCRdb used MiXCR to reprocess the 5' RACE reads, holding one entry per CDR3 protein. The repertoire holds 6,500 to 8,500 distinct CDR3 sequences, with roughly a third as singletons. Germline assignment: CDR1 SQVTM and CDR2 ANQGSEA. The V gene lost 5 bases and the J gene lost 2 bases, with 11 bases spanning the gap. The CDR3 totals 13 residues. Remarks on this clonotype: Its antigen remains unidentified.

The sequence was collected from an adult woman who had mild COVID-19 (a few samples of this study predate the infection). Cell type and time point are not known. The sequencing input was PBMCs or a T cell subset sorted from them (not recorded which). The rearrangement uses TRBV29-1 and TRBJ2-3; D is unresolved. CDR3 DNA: TGCAGCGTTCCATTCGGGTACACAGATACGCAGTATTTT. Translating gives CSVPFGYTDTQYF.